The T cell receptor (beta chain) under discussion was sequenced for a study of cytomegalovirus exposure and HLA in healthy donors. Study summary: Earlier, some 180 million T cells were analyzed, and about 100 million unique TCR beta sequences were found among them. Falling in the Caucasian-associated ancestry cluster were approximately 86% of a few hundred genotyped donors. General observations from the study: Rarity held for most TCR sequences, but there were some public TCRs that occurred in many donors.

PCR involved 60 Vbeta and 13 Jbeta primers. Profiled with immunoSEQ multiplex PCR; TCRdb holds only in-frame clones, not every one. Among around 200,000 clones listed, more than 60% were seen once. This clone has just one count. Its antigen is not identified. CDR3 length equals 16 residues. Germline V lookup: CDR1 LNHNV, CDR2 YYDKDF (reference sequence). V gene TRBV15 combines with J gene TRBJ2-5, with D tentatively TRBD2 (5 bases). The J call may be incorrect, as the DNA end agrees better with TRBJ2-7. Source material: PBMCs. The TCR was taken from a man aged 50 to 60 in good health and CMV-seronegative. CDR3 protein: CATSRASGSTPYEQYF. CDR3 nucleotides: TGTGCCACCAGCAGGGCCTCGGGGAGTACCCCCTACGAGCAGTACTTC.